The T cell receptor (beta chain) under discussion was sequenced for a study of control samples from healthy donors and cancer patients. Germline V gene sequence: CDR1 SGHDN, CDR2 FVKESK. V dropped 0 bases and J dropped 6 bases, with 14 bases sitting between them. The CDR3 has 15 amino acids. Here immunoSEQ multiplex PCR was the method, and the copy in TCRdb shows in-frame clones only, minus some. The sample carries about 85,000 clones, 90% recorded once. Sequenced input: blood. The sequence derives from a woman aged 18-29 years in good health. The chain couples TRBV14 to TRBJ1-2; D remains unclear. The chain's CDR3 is CASSQEVSRTNGYTF. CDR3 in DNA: TGTGCCAGCAGCCAAGAAGTCTCACGGACTAATGGCTACACCTTC. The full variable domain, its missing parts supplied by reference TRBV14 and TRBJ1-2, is EAGVTQFPSHSVIEKGQTVTLRCDPISGHDNLYWYRRVMGKEIKFLLHFVKESKQDESGMPNNRFLAERTGGTYSTLKVQPAELEDSGVYFCASSQEVSRTNGYTFGSGTRLTVV.